A selection of T cell receptor beta chains follows, all from one sample in a study of TIL therapy for anti-PD-1-resistant metastatic lung cancer. Measured with immunoSEQ multiplex PCR; TCRdb has only the in-frame clones, and not every one. The sample consists of 6,000 to 7,500 clones, roughly two thirds of them appearing once. The material was tumor tissue, obtained at baseline. These receptors all stem from a person between 25 and 79 years old with non-small cell lung cancer. Each CDR3 is given with its conserved first and last residue. The order of the fields is clone size, V gene, J gene, D gene, CDR3 DNA, CDR3 protein. D genes are given only for firm matches. Size values are once, few and many counts, or a class for expanded clones, and some rows have none.

>NA|TRBV7-6|TRBJ1-1|NA
TGTGCCAGCAGTTCCGGGGTTAACACTGAAGCTTTCTTT
CASSSGVNTEAFF
>NA|TRBV30|TRBJ1-1|NA
TGTGCCTGGAGTGGCTACAGGGCCACTGAAGCTTTCTTT
CAWSGYRATEAFF
>NA|TRBV29-1|TRBJ1-5|NA
TGCAGCGTCCGAGGGGACACCAATCAGCCCCAGCATTTT
CSVRGDTNQPQHF
>few|TRBV6-4|TRBJ1-5|TRBD1
TGTGCCAGCAGGGAAAGATGGACAGGGGGCGTGGAGCAGCCCCAGCATTTT
CASRERWTGGVEQPQHF
>NA|TRBV30|TRBJ1-1|NA
TGTGCCTGGAGGAGGGGAAACACTGAAGCTTTCTTT
CAWRRGNTEAFF
>NA|TRBV30|TRBJ2-5|TRBD2
TGTGCTAGCGGGGTTGAGACCCAGTACTTC
CASGVETQYF
>NA|TRBV7-8|TRBJ2-7|TRBD2
TGTGCCAGCAGCGCGCGGGAGGGGGACTACGAGCAGTACTTC
CASSAREGDYEQYF
>NA|TRBV5-8|TRBJ2-1|TRBD2
TGTGCCAGCAGCTTGGAACTAGCGGGAAACAATGAGCAGTTCTTC
CASSLELAGNNEQFF
>NA|TRBV19|TRBJ2-5|TRBD1
TGTGCCAGTAGTATAGAGGGACAGGGAGAGACCCAGTACTTC
CASSIEGQGETQYF
>NA|TRBV28|TRBJ2-7|NA
TGTGCCAGCAGTTGGAGTGGGGGCGTTGACGTACACCTCCAGTACTTC
CASSWSGGVDVHLQYF
>NA|TRBV29-1|TRBJ1-1|NA
TGCAGCGTGCTCAGGGTCGAGAACACTGAAGCTTTCTTT
CSVLRVENTEAFF
>NA|TRBV5-4|TRBJ2-4|TRBD2
TGTGCCAGCAGCTTCTCTAGCGGGGGAAACATTCAGTACTTC
CASSFSSGGNIQYF
>NA|TRBV6-5|TRBJ1-5|NA
TGTGCCAGCTCGGGGTGGGGTAGCAATCAGCCCCAGCATTTT
CASSGWGSNQPQHF
>NA|TRBV5-1|TRBJ1-4|TRBD1
TGCGCCAGCAGCTTGGAACCTCCGGGACAGATTAATGAAAAACTGTTTTTT
CASSLEPPGQINEKLFF
>NA|TRBV3-1/TRBV3-2|TRBJ2-6|NA
TGTGCCAGCAGCCGGAGCTCTGGGGCCAACGTCCTGACTTTC
CASSRSSGANVLTF
>few|TRBV25-1|TRBJ2-1|NA
TGTGCCAGCAGCCCCGGTGGTGAGCAGTTCTTC
CASSPGGEQFF
>large|TRBV7-8|TRBJ2-5|NA
TGTGCCAGCAGCTCCGTCGGTACTCAAGAGACCCAGTACTTC
CASSSVGTQETQYF
>NA|TRBV29-1|TRBJ1-2|NA
TGCAGCGTGCGACTCCGGGAGGGTTATGGCTACACCTTC
CSVRLREGYGYTF
>NA|TRBV28|TRBJ2-1|NA
TGTGCCAGCAGTTCCTACTGGCGGTCTGGGGGTGAGCAGTTCTTC
CASSSYWRSGGEQFF
>NA|TRBV19|TRBJ1-6|NA
TGTGCCAGTAGGGACAGAGGGGAATCACCCCTCCACTTT
CASRDRGESPLHF
>NA|TRBV7-3|TRBJ1-5|TRBD1
TGTGCCAGCAGCCTCCAGGGGGGTCAGCCCCAGCATTTT
CASSLQGGQPQHF
>NA|TRBV5-1|TRBJ2-1|NA
TGCGCCAGCAGTCGGGCCTCGCGGGCCCAAGGGGGAAACAATGAGCAGTTCTTC
CASSRASRAQGGNNEQFF
>once|TRBV19|TRBJ2-5|TRBD1
TGTGCCAGTAGTATTCGGGGACAGGGAAAGACCCAAGAGACCCAGTACTTC
CASSIRGQGKTQETQYF
>NA|TRBV24-1|TRBJ1-1|NA
TGTGCCAGCAGTGTTTCAGAGGACACTGAAGCTTTCTTT
CASSVSEDTEAFF
>medium-sized|TRBV30|TRBJ1-2|NA
TGTGCCTGGAGTGGAGGTAGGGGCTACACCTTC
CAWSGGRGYTF
>NA|TRBV4-2|TRBJ1-2|NA
TGTGCCAGCAGCCAAGATTGGATTCCAGGGGAAACGCTGCTAGACTATGGCTACACCTTC
CASSQDWIPGETLLDYGYTF
>NA|TRBV4-3|TRBJ2-7|NA
TGCGCCAGCAGCCACCTTTCGGACAGTGAGCAGTACTTC
CASSHLSDSEQYF
>few|TRBV4-2|TRBJ2-2|NA
TGTGCCAGCAGCCAAGAGCATGGCCGGACCGGGGAGCTGTTTTTT
CASSQEHGRTGELFF
>NA|TRBV25-1|TRBJ1-2|NA
TGTGCCAGCAGTACGGGGTATGGCTACACCTTC
CASSTGYGYTF